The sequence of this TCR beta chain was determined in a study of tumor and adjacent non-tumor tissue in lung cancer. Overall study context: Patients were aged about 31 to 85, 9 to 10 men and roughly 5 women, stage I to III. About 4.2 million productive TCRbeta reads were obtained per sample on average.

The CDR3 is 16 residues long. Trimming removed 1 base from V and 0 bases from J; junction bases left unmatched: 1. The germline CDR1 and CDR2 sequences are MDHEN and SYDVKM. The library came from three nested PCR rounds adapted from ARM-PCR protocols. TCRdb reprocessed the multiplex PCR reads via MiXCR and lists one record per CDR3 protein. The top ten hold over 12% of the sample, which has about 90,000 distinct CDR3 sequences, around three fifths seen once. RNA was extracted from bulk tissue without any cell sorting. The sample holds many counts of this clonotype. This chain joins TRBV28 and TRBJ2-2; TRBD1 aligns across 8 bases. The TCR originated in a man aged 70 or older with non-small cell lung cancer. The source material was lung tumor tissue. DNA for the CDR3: TGTGCCAGCAGTTTATTACAGGGGGCGAACACCGGGGAGCTGTTTTTT. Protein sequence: CASSLLQGANTGELFF.